These 10 T cell receptor beta chains were all obtained from the same sample, sequenced in a study of T cells in Graves' hyperthyroidism and ophthalmopathy. TCR beta CDR3 sequences were amplified from RNA transcripts. The HTBI set primed first-round TCR CDR3 RT-PCR. TCRdb reprocessed the multiplex PCR reads with MiXCR, giving one entry per CDR3 protein. This sample has hundreds of thousands of distinct CDR3 sequences; approximately 16% occur once, and the top ten carry more than 15%. The sample comprised blood. Receptors were obtained from a young woman with Graves' hyperthyroidism.

In this sample, this clonotype turned up many times. The J gene is TRBJ2-5, the V gene TRBV11-2; D perhaps matches TRBD1 (6 bases). The CDR3 spans 13 residues. CDR1 SGHAT and CDR2 FQNNGV come from the germline V gene. Trimming shortened V by 0 bases and J by 10 bases, and 12 bases separated the two germline ends. CDR3 bases: TGTGCCAGCAGCTTAGATACATCGGGACACCAGTACTTC. Its translation: CASSLDTSGHQYF.

This clonotype appeared a few times. The rearrangement uses TRBV7-9 and TRBJ2-7; TRBD2 matches 11 bases. The CDR3 loop spans 15 amino acids. Losses at the gene ends were 5 bases for V and 2 bases for J; bases not matched to a gene: 5. Germline V lookup: CDR1 SEHNR, CDR2 FQNEAQ (reference sequence). CDR3 sequence (DNA): TGTGCCAGCAGCGCATATAGCGGGAGGGCCTACGAGCAGTACTTC. It yields the protein CASSAYSGRAYEQYF.

This clonotype was seen ten or more times. The CDR3 loop reads CASATGQGSVKTQYF. The DNA of the CDR3 is TGTGCCAGCGCTACGGGACAAGGGTCCGTAAAGACCCAGTACTTC. This chain connects TRBV28 to TRBJ2-5; D possibly corresponds to TRBD1 (6 bases). The CDR3 spans 15 residues. Looked up from germline, CDR1 is MDHEN and CDR2 is SYDVKM. The V and J ends lost 8 bases and 6 bases respectively, with 22 bases between them.

Details on this clonotype: This may be a read error, as it is one base from a much larger clone. This rearrangement joins TRBV11-2 to TRBJ2-1, with D perhaps being TRBD1 or TRBD2 (5 bases each). There are 15 residues in the CDR3. Trimming took off 3 bases at V and 6 bases at J, with 15 bases between the two ends. Germline CDR1 and CDR2: SGHAT and FQNNGV. For the CDR3, the DNA is TGTGCCAGCAGCTTCAGTTCGGGACCACGCAATGAGCAGTTCTTC. Protein: CASSFSSGPRNEQFF.

This clonotype was seen repeatedly, ten times or more. The V and J genes are TRBV5-6 and TRBJ1-1; TRBD1 aligns across 12 bases. This CDR3 contains 14 residues. V lost 3 bases to trimming and J lost 5 bases; unmatched junction nucleotides: 2. CDR1 is SGHDT and CDR2 is YYEEEE in the germline V gene. CDR3 in DNA: TGTGCCAGCAGCTGGGACAGGGGGCTAACTGAAGCTTTCTTT. Translating it yields CASSWDRGLTEAFF.

V usage is TRBV12-3 or TRBV12-4 and J usage is TRBJ1-1, with D hard to call. V dropped 7 bases and J dropped 4 bases, with 16 bases sitting between them. This CDR3 comprises 14 residues. The CDR3 here is CASTPGILSTEAFF. DNA of the CDR3: TGTGCCAGCACCCCCGGGATTTTAAGCACTGAAGCTTTCTTT.

This clonotype was seen a handful of times. The rearrangement links TRBV25-1 to TRBJ1-1; 7 nucleotides align to TRBD1. CDR3 length equals 16 residues. V lost 2 bases, J lost 3 bases, and 9 bases stayed unmatched. The germline gives CDR1 MGHDK, CDR2 SYGVNS. The CDR3 protein is CASSEIGKGTDTEAFF. The DNA for the CDR3 is TGTGCCAGCAGTGAAATAGGTAAGGGGACAGACACTGAAGCTTTCTTT.

This clonotype was seen a few times. This rearrangement joins TRBV13 to TRBJ2-7, with a weak D call TRBD1 (6 bases). CDR1 PRHDT and CDR2 FYEKMQ come from the germline V gene (reference sequence). The ends were cut back, 0 bases at V and 1 base at J, with 10 bases in the middle. There are 15 residues in the CDR3. The CDR3 loop reads CASSLGPQGSYEQYF. CDR3 nucleotides: TGTGCCAGCAGCTTAGGCCCACAGGGTTCCTACGAGCAGTACTTC.

Concerning this clonotype: Being one base from a much bigger clone, this may be a read error. The V call is TRBV11-2, the J call TRBJ2-1, with 9 bases lining up with TRBD1. The tail of the sequence fits TRBJ2-7 better, so the J call may be wrong. Germline values: CDR1 SGHAT, CDR2 FQNNGV. The CDR3 contains 15 residues. DNA of the CDR3: TGTGCCAGCAGATTCCCGGGACAGGGCTACAATGAGCAGTACTTC. Its protein product is CASRFPGQGYNEQYF.

The sample holds a few counts of this clonotype. This CDR3 is CASSQAETVYGYTF. In DNA form, the CDR3 reads TGCGCCAGCAGCCAAGCTGAGACAGTCTATGGCTACACCTTC. This sequence joins TRBV4-1 and TRBJ1-2; tentative D call: TRBD1 (5 bases). There are 14 residues in the CDR3. In germline, CDR1 is MGHRA, CDR2 YSYEKL. Trimming removed 1 base at V and 4 bases at J, with 10 bases between.